This entry describes one T cell receptor beta chain. What antigen it recognizes has not been identified. Base qualities are not recorded, but no much larger clone differs from it by a single base. The donors were healthy, HIV-negative adults who had no recently reported acute infections or vaccinations. All donors were Caucasian adults living in Nashville, Tennessee, USA. Magnetic negative selection was used to enrich CD4+ T cells, after which naive cells were positively selected on CD45RA and the negative fraction became the memory subset. Blood was collected by leukapheresis, and PBMCs were isolated by Ficoll-Histopaque density gradient centrifugation and then cryopreserved in liquid nitrogen vapor phase. Analytical flow cytometry was used to check the purity and quantity of every magnetically sorted T cell population. Genomic DNA was isolated from each sorted fraction and quantified by UV absorbance on a Nanodrop 2000c.

The source of the sample is a study of shared clonotypes between healthy human individuals (dated by TCRdb to the early 2020s). About the investigation overall: A couple of women and a few men aged 18 to 49 years were included in the cohort. For each donor, CD4 naive and CD4 memory were each given three plates, CD8 naive was given two plates, and CD8 memory was given one plate. Different laboratories and diverse techniques were used to prepare libraries and sequence TCR repertoires, to increase sequencing depth and limit assay-specific biases. Blood TCR repertoires of about 5 healthy adults were deeply sequenced to estimate repertoire size and the extent of clonotype sharing between individuals. Per donor, leukapheresis produced somewhere between about 0.9 and 9.5 billion PBMCs.

The trim is 6 bases for V and 9 bases for J, with a gap of 21 bases between the germline ends. The germline V gene (reference sequence) specifies MNHNY as CDR1 and SVGAGI as CDR2. The CDR3 runs 15 residues from the cysteine to the phenylalanine. The kept DNA is CDR3 alone, 45 bases in frame from the first base. General conclusions and limits of the study: Sampling was restricted to blood, and TCR repertoires in tissues likely differ from the TCR repertoires found in blood. Across four donors, approximately 5% of naive CD4, around 3.5% of naive CD8, 2.3% of memory CD4, and around 0.4% of memory CD8 clonotypes were shared. Compared with non-shared clonotypes, clonotypes shared by all four sorted-subset donors had higher generation probabilities. Pairwise subsampling indicated that sequencing depth was expected to affect the degree of clonotype sharing among donors. Estimated clonotype richness was generally larger for naive than for memory subsets. The small number of donors limited the genetic and exposure-history diversity represented. Even with the large sequencing depth, rarefaction of the sorted-subset datasets indicated that sequencing was incomplete.

Using the deep immunoSEQ assay, multiplex PCR amplified TCR CDR3 regions from genomic DNA. Genomic DNA extracted from each cell subset was distributed evenly over all wells of several immunoSEQ 96-well plates, and each plate served as one replicate. Each replicate PCR for sorted subsets received around 200 ng genomic DNA, equal to about 30,000 T cell genomes. Purified libraries were quantified with a Qubit 3.0 fluorometer, sized on a Bioanalyzer 2100, and re-quantified with the KAPA Library Quantification kit. Every immunoSEQ 96-well plate was sequenced on a separate single-read 150-cycle Illumina NextSeq 550 flow cell. Regarding the original processing steps: Because the immunoSEQ output held only junctional sequences and lacked quality scores, the filtering could not match the filtering applied to full-length reads. Sequences were annotated with PyIR, a Python wrapper for IgBLAST v1.9, using IMGT germline references to assign V/J genes and CDR3. Reads with weak V/J assignments (E-value above 1e-6), missing CDR3, stop codons, out-of-frame junctions, or ambiguous translated residues were removed. V3J clonotypes were defined by identical inferred V gene, J gene, and CDR3 amino acid sequence. The percentage overlap between two repertoires was calculated by dividing the number of shared unique clonotypes by the size of the smaller repertoire. Repertoire richness was assessed with RTK rarefaction, the Chao1 estimator, and Recon v2.1 estimates of unobserved clonotypes. Generation probabilities were computed with OLGA for all TCRbeta clonotypes obtained by the gDNA method from a handful of donors. Held by TCRdb, this immuneACCESS table contains in-frame sequences only and omits some clones. Under half of the omission traces to an unresolved V gene where checked; the cause of the rest is unknown. The V and J calls and clone size come from that table; D and trimming were worked out from the DNA. The sample table holds 2 million to 2.5 million clones, of which approximately 95% were seen once. The ten top clones hold 0.35% to 0.45% of the sample.

Sequenced material: naive CD4+ T cells from PBMCs. This specimen's cell subset or site label, per the study, means: CD45RA+ positively selected. The receptor chain draws on TRBV6-6 and TRBJ2-1; the D gene cannot be named for sure. This clonotype originated in a man aged 18 to 30 in good health. Some clones in this sample may be carry-over from other donors' samples. The nucleotide sequence reads as follows: TGTGCCAGCAGGCCGAAATGGCTAATTGGGCGTGAGCAGTTCTTC. This encodes CASRPKWLIGREQFF.